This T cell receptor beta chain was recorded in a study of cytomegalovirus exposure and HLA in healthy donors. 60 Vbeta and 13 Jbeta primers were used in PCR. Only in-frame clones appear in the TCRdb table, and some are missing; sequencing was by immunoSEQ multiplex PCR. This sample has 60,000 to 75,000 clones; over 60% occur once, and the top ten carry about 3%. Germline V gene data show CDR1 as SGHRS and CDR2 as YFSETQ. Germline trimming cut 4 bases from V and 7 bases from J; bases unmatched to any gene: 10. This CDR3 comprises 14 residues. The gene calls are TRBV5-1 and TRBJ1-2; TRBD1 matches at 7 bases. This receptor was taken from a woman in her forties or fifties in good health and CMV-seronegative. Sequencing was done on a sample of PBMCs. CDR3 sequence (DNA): TGCGCCAGCAGCCCGGACAGGCCAGGGACTGGCTACACCTTC. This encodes CASSPDRPGTGYTF.